A single sample is the source of the 3 T cell receptor beta chains below, sequenced in a study of blood T cells in healthy people across ages. For the second PCR, which ran for roughly 7 to 11 cycles, a sample-barcoded 5' primer and a J-beta primer mix were used. TCRdb reanalysed the 5' RACE reads using MiXCR and keeps one entry per CDR3 protein. The table includes approximately 820,000 distinct CDR3 sequences, around 45% detected once. The specimen sequenced was blood. The receptor set was obtained from a man between 60 and 70 years old in good health.

The chain is built from TRBV28 and TRBJ2-5; a weak D match, TRBD1 (7 bases). Germline V lookup: CDR1 MDHEN, CDR2 SYDVKM. The germline V and J ends were trimmed by 5 bases and 11 bases, with 24 bases remaining between them. The CDR3 length is 15 residues. The CDR3 DNA sequence: TGTGCCAGCAGTGAGACTGGATACAGGGGTCGGGAGCAGTACTTC. This sequence encodes CASSETGYRGREQYF. The entire variable domain, with the rest obtained from reference TRBV28 and TRBJ2-5, is as follows: DVKVTQSSRYLVKRTGEKVFLECVQDMDHENMFWYRQDPGLGLRLIYFSYDVKMKEKGDIPEGYSVSREKKERFSLILESASTNQTSMYLCASSETGYRGREQYFGPGTRLLVL.

This clonotype was counted at least ten times. The chain is built from TRBV7-2 and TRBJ2-1; 14 positions agree with TRBD2. Unmatched junction bases numbered 7, after V lost 1 base and J lost 14 bases. The CDR3 consists of 15 residues. The germline V gene encodes CDR1 SGHTA and CDR2 FQGNSA. The CDR3 here is CASSLDGLAGGGEFF. The CDR3, as DNA: TGTGCCAGCAGCTTAGACGGACTAGCGGGGGGCGGGGAGTTCTTC.

In this sample, this clonotype turned up many times. Its ends do not fully match the called genes, so a read error is possible. This sequence joins TRBV5-1 and TRBJ1-1; 7 positions match TRBD1. The CDR3 length is 11 residues. The germline CDR1 and CDR2 sequences are SGHRS and YFSETQ. DNA of the CDR3: TGTGCCAGCAGTTTAGGGGGCGAAGCTTTCTTT. As protein: CASSLGGEAFF.